This TCR beta chain appears in the sequencing data of a study of molecular identifiers for immune sequencing clone quantification. Naive CD8 T cells were sorted, and the gate applied was CD8+CD4-CCR7+CD45RA+. TCRdb used MiXCR to reprocess the PCR reads, holding one entry per CDR3 protein. The sample comprises approximately 100,000 distinct CDR3 sequences, roughly a third of which are singletons, and less than 5.5% rests with the top ten. CDR1 is MDHEN and CDR2 is SYDVKM in the germline V gene. V gave up 8 bases and J gave up 2 bases; unmatched junction bases: 0. The CDR3 is 14 amino acids. This clonotype showed up just a few times.

The chain has TRBV28 and TRBJ2-1, with 13 bases fitting TRBD2. The sample comprised naive CD8+ T cells from blood, with Jurkat cell RNA spiked in. Subset noted: FACS-sorted CD8+CD4-CCR7+CD45RA+ naive T cells. This clonotype originated in a human donor in good health. Some libraries in this study had Jurkat cell RNA spiked in. CDR3 nucleotides: TGTGCCAGCGGGACTAGCGGGACCTACAATGAGCAGTTCTTC. The encoded protein is CASGTSGTYNEQFF.